These 30 T cell receptor beta chains share one sample of origin, sequenced in a study. MiXCR, run by TCRdb on the 5' RACE reads, gives a single entry per CDR3 protein. The repertoire holds 62,000 or so distinct CDR3 sequences, with around 30% as singletons. Sequencing was carried out using tumor-infiltrating naive CD4+ T cells sorted from the breast tumor. Subset described: naive CD4+ T cells, CD4+CD45RA+CD25-. The receptors shown here come from a female donor with breast cancer.

This clonotype has more than one count but fewer than ten. This rearrangement joins TRBV13 to TRBJ2-6; D not resolved. Germline V lookup: CDR1 PRHDT, CDR2 FYEKMQ (reference sequence). This CDR3 is built from 15 residues. Trimming shortened V by 2 bases and J by 1 base, and 6 bases separated the two germline ends. CDR3 protein: CASSLRGSGANVLTF. The CDR3 DNA reads TGTGCCAGCAGCTTAAGAGGTTCTGGGGCCAACGTCCTGACTTTC. The variable domain in full, with the rest retrieved from reference TRBV13 and TRBJ2-6, is AAGVIQSPRHLIKEKRETATLKCYPIPRHDTVYWYQQGPGQDPQFLISFYEKMQSDKGSIPDRFSAQQFSDYHSELNMSSLELGDSALYFCASSLRGSGANVLTFGAGSRLTVL.

In its sample, this clonotype was seen a few times. V and J are TRBV12-3 or TRBV12-4 and TRBJ1-6; D gene uncertain. The CDR3 loop spans 11 amino acids. Trimming shortened V by 7 bases and J by 15 bases, and 13 bases separated the two germline ends. For the CDR3, the DNA is TGTGCCAGCACCCGCGGGTGGGACCTCCACTTT. Its translation is CASTRGWDLHF.

This clonotype has a handful of counts. The chain carries TRBV5-1 and TRBJ1-4; D remains ambiguous. The CDR3 totals 14 residues. The V and J ends lost 4 bases and 0 bases respectively, with 7 bases between them. Per the germline V gene, CDR1 is SGHRS and CDR2 is YFSETQ. CDR3 coding DNA: TGCGCCAGCAGCGAGGATGCAACTAATGAAAAACTGTTTTTT. Translating it yields CASSEDATNEKLFF.

This clonotype was detected many times. The chain employs TRBV5-1 and TRBJ2-2; possible D gene TRBD1, 6 bases. V was trimmed by 4 bases and J by 6 bases, leaving 13 bases between them. From germline, CDR1 is SGHRS and CDR2 YFSETQ. This CDR3 has 14 amino acids. CDR3 residues: CASSMGTYSGELFF. The CDR3 DNA sequence: TGCGCCAGCAGCATGGGGACATACTCCGGGGAGCTGTTTTTT.

Regarding this clonotype: A junction end diverges from the germline sequence, so it may reflect a read error. The chain employs TRBV9 and TRBJ2-5; 7 positions agree with TRBD2. The CDR3 extends over 18 amino acids. Looked up from germline, CDR1 is SGDLS and CDR2 is YYNGEE. The CDR3 region is CASSPTLPARGYQVTQYF. In DNA form, the CDR3 reads TGTGCCAGCAGCCCAACCCTTCCCGCGCGGGGGTACCAAGTGACCCAGTACTTC.

This clonotype was found a few times. The chain joins TRBV20-1 to TRBJ2-7; a weak D match, TRBD2 (5 bases). Trimming cost V 6 bases and J 2 bases, with 11 bases left between them. CDR3 size: 12 residues. The germline CDR1 and CDR2 sequences are DFQATT and SNEGSKA (reference sequence). The CDR3 DNA is TGCAGTGCCCAACAGCGGACCTACGAGCAGTACTTC. Protein sequence: CSAQQRTYEQYF.

The chain has TRBV5-1 and TRBJ1-1; D uncertain. The CDR3 contains 14 residues. The ends were cut back, 4 bases at V and 1 base at J, with 11 bases in the middle. In germline, CDR1 is SGHRS, CDR2 YFSETQ. The CDR3: CASSLSRGNTEAFF. CDR3 sequence (DNA): TGCGCCAGCAGCCTTAGTCGGGGGAACACTGAAGCTTTCTTT.

This clonotype was counted ten times or more. The chain combines TRBV29-1 with TRBJ2-7; 8 nucleotides agree with TRBD2. CDR3 size: 14 residues. The germline gives CDR1 SQVTM, CDR2 ANQGSEA. V trimming: 6 bases; J trimming: 6 bases; junction bases outside the gene matches: 13. DNA of the CDR3: TGCAGCGTGCTAGCGGGCGGGGGTGCGGGCGAGCAGTACTTC. This translates into CSVLAGGGAGEQYF.

This clonotype appeared a few times. The CDR3 region has the DNA TGTGCCAGCTCCCCCGGACTGATTAGCAATCAGCCCCAGCATTTT. Its protein is CASSPGLISNQPQHF. The chain carries TRBV18 and TRBJ1-5; D gene unclear. The V gene's germline CDR1 is KGHSH and CDR2 LQKENI. V lost 6 bases, J lost 0 bases, and 12 bases lay in between. The CDR3 totals 15 residues.

With respect to this clonotype: A much larger clone sits a single nucleotide away, making a read error possible. The CDR3 is CASSEGLAVNTGELFF. CDR3 DNA sequence: TGTGCCAGCAGCGAGGGACTAGCGGTTAACACCGGGGAGCTGTTTTTT. The chain uses TRBV5-6 and TRBJ2-2; 11 positions agree with TRBD2. The CDR3 spans 16 residues. Germline lookup yields CDR1 SGHDT and CDR2 YYEEEE. V dropped 4 bases and J dropped 2; count of bases not matched to a gene: 4.

The chain recombines TRBV5-1 with TRBJ2-7, with D tentatively TRBD1 (5 bases). The CDR3 runs to 14 residues. Germline CDR1 SGHRS, CDR2 YFSETQ. V shed 5 bases and J shed 0 bases, with 12 bases lying between them. The CDR3 DNA reads as TGCGCCAGCAGTATGGACACCTTCTCCTACGAGCAGTACTTC. This encodes CASSMDTFSYEQYF.

The chain is built from TRBV6-2 or TRBV6-3 and TRBJ2-1; 15 bases line up with TRBD2. The ends lost 0 bases at V and 10 bases at J; junction bases unmatched: 4. Germline loops: CDR1 MNHEY, CDR2 SVGEGT. The length of the CDR3 is 16 residues. The chain's CDR3 is CASSYSGLAGGREQFF. CDR3 nucleotides: TGTGCCAGCAGTTACTCGGGACTAGCGGGAGGACGGGAGCAGTTCTTC.

This clonotype was detected only a few times. The V and J genes are TRBV5-6 and TRBJ2-1; 10 nucleotides align to TRBD1. This CDR3 spans 19 amino acids. With V trimmed by 5 bases and J by 0 bases, 14 bases remained unmatched. Germline V gene sequence: CDR1 SGHDT, CDR2 YYEEEE. CDR3 protein: CASRCDRGPLPTSYNEQFF. DNA for the CDR3: TGTGCCAGCAGGTGTGACAGGGGGCCCTTACCGACCTCCTACAATGAGCAGTTCTTC.

This clonotype was detected a few times. This CDR3 is CASSFPPDSSLYEQYF. CDR3 sequence (DNA): TGTGCCAGCAGCTTTCCCCCTGACTCGTCTCTCTACGAGCAGTACTTC. This sequence joins TRBV12-1 and TRBJ2-7; TRBD1 is the table's D call and was not checked against the DNA. TRBV12-1 is recorded as a pseudogene. The CDR3 covers 16 residues.

This clonotype turned up a few times. CDR3 nucleotides: TGTGCCAGCAGCTCCAGGGGTGGCGGCTACACCTTC. It is translated as CASSSRGGGYTF. The V and J genes are TRBV7-2 and TRBJ1-2, with D possibly being TRBD1 (6 bases). V was clipped by 4 bases and J by 8 bases, with 11 bases between them. Germline lookup yields CDR1 SGHTA and CDR2 FQGNSA. The CDR3 length is 12 residues. The variable domain in full, with the rest retrieved from reference TRBV7-2 and TRBJ1-2, is GAGVSQSPSNKVTEKGKDVELRCDPISGHTALYWYRQSLGQGLEFLIYFQGNSAPDKSGLPSDRFSAERTGGSVSTLTIQRTQQEDSAVYLCASSSRGGGYTFGSGTRLTVV.

A remark on this clonotype: Compared with germline, one end of the junction differs, possibly owing to a read error. This chain joins TRBV7-9 and TRBJ1-2; 9 bases align to TRBD1. CDR1 and CDR2 (germline): SEHNR, FQNEAQ (reference sequence). CDR3 length equals 15 residues. The CDR3 DNA reads TGTGCCGGCAGCCTAGGACAGGGGCAGAACTATGGCTACACCTTC. Encoded protein: CAGSLGQGQNYGYTF. The variable domain in full, with the rest retrieved from reference TRBV7-9 and TRBJ1-2, is DTGVSQNPRHKITKRGQNVTFRCDPISEHNRLYWYRQTLGQGPEFLTYFQNEAQLEKSRLLSDRFSAERPKGSFSTLEIQRTEQGDSAMYLCAGSLGQGQNYGYTFGSGTRLTVV.

The chain joins TRBV6-5 to TRBJ2-5, with D perhaps matching TRBD2 (5 bases). CDR3 length equals 14 residues. Germline values: CDR1 MNHEY, CDR2 SVGAGI. The V end was cut by 1 base, the J end by 7 bases, with 13 bases between. CDR3: CASSYYQEDGTQYF. In DNA form, the CDR3 reads TGTGCCAGCAGTTACTATCAGGAGGACGGGACCCAGTACTTC.

This clonotype was observed at least ten times. This sequence joins TRBV4-2 and TRBJ2-3, with 11 bases identical to TRBD2. V shed 2 bases, J shed 3 bases, and the junction held 4 bases outside the gene matches. Looked up from germline, CDR1 is LGHNA and CDR2 is YNFKEQ. CDR3 length: 16 residues. This CDR3 reads CASSQTSGSGTDTQYF. As DNA, the CDR3 is TGTGCCAGCAGCCAAACTAGCGGGAGTGGTACAGATACGCAGTATTTT.

Concerning this clonotype itself: The junction shows a germline mismatch at one end, possibly a read error. The J gene is TRBJ2-7, the V gene TRBV19; D is uncertain. The CDR3 consists of 14 residues. The germline CDR1 and CDR2 sequences are LNHDA and SQIVND (reference sequence). The CDR3: CTSSIDPTSYEQYF. The CDR3 DNA reads TGTACCAGTAGTATCGATCCTACATCCTACGAGCAGTACTTC.

Comment on this clonotype: A much larger clone lies a single base off, so this may be a read error. The V and J genes are TRBV6-1 and TRBJ2-7, with 7 bases that match TRBD1. Germline lookup yields CDR1 MNHNS and CDR2 SASEGT. CDR3 size: 13 residues. The V and J ends lost 4 bases and 6 bases, in that order; junction bases with no gene match: 6. The CDR3 DNA reads TGTGCCAGCAGTGTCGAGACAGGGAGCGAGCAGTACTTC. Translated: CASSVETGSEQYF.

The chain has TRBV6-1 and TRBJ1-2; possible D gene TRBD1, 6 bases. The CDR3 runs 14 residues. V gave up 1 base and J gave up 5 bases, with 11 bases separating them. Germline V lookup: CDR1 MNHNS, CDR2 SASEGT. CDR3 sequence (DNA): TGTGCCAGCAGTGAAGAGTGGGGGCGATATGGCTACACCTTC. Its translation is CASSEEWGRYGYTF.

This clonotype showed up just a few times. This chain links TRBV7-2 with TRBJ2-7; no reliable D call. This CDR3 is 15 amino acids long. Germline CDR1 SGHTA, CDR2 FQGNSA. Trimming took 6 bases from V and 4 from J, leaving 19 bases between them. In nucleotides, the CDR3 is TGTGCCAGCAGTCCTACGGGCCCTAACTTTTACGAGCAGTACTTC. It codes for CASSPTGPNFYEQYF.

As for this clonotype: Just one base apart from a much larger clone, this may be a read error. The rearrangement joins TRBV7-2 to TRBJ2-7; D call uncertain. Germline values: CDR1 SGHTA, CDR2 FQGNSA. The CDR3 contains 11 residues. Trimming stripped 5 bases from V and 3 bases from J, with 5 bases between. CDR3 in amino acids: CASSRDYEQYF. CDR3 bases: TGTGCCAGCAGCCGAGACTACGAGCAGTACTTC.

The chain uses TRBV20-1 and TRBJ2-1; D perhaps matches TRBD1 (6 bases). V lost 6 bases, J lost 11 bases, and 17 bases lay in between. Germline lookup yields CDR1 DFQATT and CDR2 SNEGSKA (reference sequence). This CDR3 region has 12 residues. The CDR3 DNA reads TGCAGTGCCAGGGGTAGCTCAGAGAAGCAGTTCTTC. Translation gives CSARGSSEKQFF.

The chain carries TRBV28 and TRBJ2-1; possibly TRBD2 for D (5 bases). The CDR3 runs to 13 residues. Deletions cut 3 bases from V and 8 bases from J, with 11 bases between. Germline V gene data show CDR1 as MDHEN and CDR2 as SYDVKM. CDR3: CASSFRDLDEQFF. Here the CDR3 DNA reads TGTGCCAGCAGTTTTCGGGATCTCGATGAGCAGTTCTTC.

This clonotype has just a few counts. V is TRBV7-9 and J is TRBJ2-1, with 8 bases fitting TRBD2. J gave up 7 bases and V 5 bases, and 19 bases lay outside the gene matches. CDR1 SEHNR and CDR2 FQNEAQ come from the germline V gene (reference sequence). There are 18 residues in the CDR3. The CDR3 nucleotides are TGTGCCAGCAGCCTACCCCCTAGGATAGCGGGGTCCCAAAATGAGCAGTTCTTC. Translating gives CASSLPPRIAGSQNEQFF. The full variable domain, completed using reference TRBV7-9 and TRBJ2-1, is DTGVSQNPRHKITKRGQNVTFRCDPISEHNRLYWYRQTLGQGPEFLTYFQNEAQLEKSRLLSDRFSAERPKGSFSTLEIQRTEQGDSAMYLCASSLPPRIAGSQNEQFFGPGTRLTVL.

Regarding this clonotype: This could be a read error, since a much larger clone is one nucleotide away. The CDR3 spells CASAAGTQGYTF. Written as DNA, the CDR3 is TGTGCCAGCGCGGCCGGGACCCAGGGCTACACCTTC. The chain employs TRBV7-2 and TRBJ1-2; TRBD1 might be the D (5 bases). This CDR3 spans 12 amino acids. With 8 bases removed from V and 8 bases from J, the gap between germline ends came to 15 bases. Looked up from germline, CDR1 is SGHTA and CDR2 is FQGNSA.

This rearrangement joins TRBV5-1 to TRBJ2-1, with 14 nucleotides matching TRBD2. The CDR3 length is 17 residues. The germline V gene has CDR1 SGHRS and CDR2 YFSETQ. J lost 4 bases, V lost 3 bases, and 6 bases had no gene match. CDR3 sequence reads: CASSSGLAGALYNEQFF. In nucleotides, the CDR3 is TGCGCCAGCAGCTCGGGACTAGCGGGGGCCCTTTACAATGAGCAGTTCTTC. Full variable domain (outside the CDR3, taken from reference TRBV5-1 and TRBJ2-1): KAGVTQTPRYLIKTRGQQVTLSCSPISGHRSVSWYQQTPGQGLQFLFEYFSETQRNKGNFPGRFSGRQFSNSRSEMNVSTLELGDSALYLCASSSGLAGALYNEQFFGPGTRLTVL.

About this clonotype itself: The CDR3 carries no conserved terminal phenylalanine or tryptophan, so it likely arises from a read error. The V gene is TRBV9, the J gene TRBJ1-1; D gene unclear. The CDR3 loop spans 15 amino acids. V was trimmed by 2 bases and J by 10 bases, leaving 21 bases between them. Germline assignment: CDR1 SGDLS and CDR2 YYNGEE. The CDR3 nucleotides read TGTGCCAGCAGCGTCGGTCTGCGAGGTTTGGAGGGAGCTTTCATT. This codes for CASSVGLRGLEGAFI.

To note about this clonotype: With a much larger clone just one base away, this may be a read error. V and J are TRBV28 and TRBJ2-7; 9 positions match TRBD1. Germline trimming cut 10 bases from V and 3 bases from J; bases unmatched to any gene: 7. Germline CDR1 and CDR2: MDHEN and SYDVKM. This CDR3 region has 13 residues. The CDR3 sequence is CATGQGDFYEQYF. CDR3 bases: TGTGCCACGGGACAGGGCGACTTCTACGAGCAGTACTTC. The whole variable domain, filled in from reference TRBV28 and TRBJ2-7, reads DVKVTQSSRYLVKRTGEKVFLECVQDMDHENMFWYRQDPGLGLRLIYFSYDVKMKEKGDIPEGYSVSREKKERFSLILESASTNQTSMYLCATGQGDFYEQYFGPGTRLTVT.